A selection of T cell receptor beta chains follows, all from one sample in a study of identical twins. TCRdb used MiXCR to reprocess the 5' RACE reads, holding one entry per CDR3 protein. This sample has 1.5 million to 2 million distinct CDR3 sequences, with under 35% found just once. Source material: cord blood. All receptors derive from a newborn girl in good health. Both conserved end residues are part of each CDR3.

V gene,J gene,CDR3 protein
TRBV27,TRBJ2-7,CASSLLKHRGVVHEQYF
TRBV5-1,.,CASSLAPGPSEQYF
TRBV7-9,TRBJ2-4,CASSLATTGSSLAKNIQYF
TRBV12-3/TRBV12-4,TRBJ2-7,CASSLRAGGIYEQYF
TRBV10-3,TRBJ2-3,CAIRLAESTDTQYF
TRBV18,TRBJ2-3,CASSPLAGVNTDTQYF
TRBV20-1,TRBJ1-1,CRPTRSNTEAFF
TRBV29-1,TRBJ2-5,CSVVGLAGQTQYF
TRBV29-1,TRBJ1-4,CSVDLTGVNEKLFF
TRBV7-8,TRBJ2-1,CASSLALLYNEQFF
TRBV4-2,TRBJ2-7,CASSQDRTGFTLEQYF
TRBV20-1,TRBJ2-1,CSAEKREGINEQFF
TRBV20-1,TRBJ2-2,CSARKTANTGELFF
TRBV14,TRBJ2-1,CASTFRGGANEQFF
TRBV25-1,TRBJ1-1,CASRGVLRTEAFF
TRBV24-1,TRBJ2-1,CATSVGSGFGNEQFF
TRBV6-2/TRBV6-3,TRBJ2-7,CASSSLALLQRYEQYF
TRBV7-9,TRBJ2-5,CASSLAGGIEETQYF
TRBV10-2,TRBJ2-2,CASSVNRLNTGELFF
TRBV20-1,TRBJ2-1,CSARDPRGGNNEQFF
TRBV5-1,TRBJ2-1,CASSLDRGGDEQFF
TRBV11-2,TRBJ2-3,CASSFRGLAGAPYTQYF
TRBV20-1,TRBJ2-2,CSASWTSITGELFF
TRBV7-9,TRBJ2-5,CASSLARTTQETQYF
TRBV29-1,TRBJ2-5,CSVALAVQETQYF
TRBV20-1,TRBJ2-3,CSASALAGGQDTQYF
TRBV27,TRBJ2-7,CASSFGLGSGIYEQYF
TRBV12-3/TRBV12-4,TRBJ2-7,CASSSSVRVPLYGQYF
TRBV10-3,TRBJ1-2,CAIFGASRGYTF
TRBV5-4,TRBJ2-2,CASTIRGQRHTGELFF
TRBV19,TRBJ2-1,CASTRDRGLNEQFF
TRBV20-1,TRBJ2-7,CSAPTQSYEQYF
TRBV6-1,TRBJ1-6,CASSFKGGGNSPLHF
TRBV12-5,TRBJ2-3,CASGSGLAEGTDTQYF
TRBV4-1,TRBJ2-1,CASSQDFEGASYNEQFF
TRBV20-1,TRBJ2-2,CSASQLAGTGELFF
TRBV5-6,TRBJ2-2,CASSLAVGGELFF
TRBV5-1,TRBJ2-3,CASTLDATGTQYF
TRBV6-1,TRBJ2-7,CASSDVGYEQYF
TRBV7-2,TRBJ2-3,CASSLARPTDTQYF
TRBV10-3,TRBJ2-7,CAIREQPRDRGNEQYF
TRBV15,TRBJ2-1,CATSRVSFNSYDEQFF
TRBV6-1,TRBJ1-4,CASSEMDRGRSTNEKLFF
TRBV2,TRBJ2-6,CASNDDSGANVLTF
TRBV28,.,CASSALAGGEQYF
TRBV19,TRBJ1-6,CASSIVPGRNSPLHF
TRBV25-1,TRBJ2-1,CASSETPDKRGGRPYNEQFF